This T cell receptor beta chain was documented in a study of T cell responses to AZD1222 COVID-19 vaccine. Study-level points and caveats: White British ancestry dominated among donors, who included more females, and clonal diversity was possibly underestimated. Baseline seropositivity characterized only six AZD1222 recipients. Distributed over spike, vaccine-associated CD4 TCRs predominated at 160-218 and 743-854.

The V end was cut by 0 bases, the J end by 11 bases, with 7 bases between. CDR1 is WNHNN, CDR2 SYGVQD, per germline (reference sequence). The CDR3 is made up of 12 amino acids. A word on this clone: Antigen unknown.

Assay used: immunoSEQ multiplex PCR; TCRdb lists only in-frame clones, some missing. The sample comprises around 120,000 clones, around 85% of which are singletons, and 2.4% rests with the top ten. J is TRBJ1-4 and V is TRBV10-1; D not resolved. This TCR came from an adult in good health. Sequenced material: peripheral blood, taken on day 0 of AZD1222 vaccination. CDR3 protein: CASSESDGKLFF. CDR3 nucleotides: TGCGCCAGCAGTGAGTCGGACGGGAAACTGTTTTTT.